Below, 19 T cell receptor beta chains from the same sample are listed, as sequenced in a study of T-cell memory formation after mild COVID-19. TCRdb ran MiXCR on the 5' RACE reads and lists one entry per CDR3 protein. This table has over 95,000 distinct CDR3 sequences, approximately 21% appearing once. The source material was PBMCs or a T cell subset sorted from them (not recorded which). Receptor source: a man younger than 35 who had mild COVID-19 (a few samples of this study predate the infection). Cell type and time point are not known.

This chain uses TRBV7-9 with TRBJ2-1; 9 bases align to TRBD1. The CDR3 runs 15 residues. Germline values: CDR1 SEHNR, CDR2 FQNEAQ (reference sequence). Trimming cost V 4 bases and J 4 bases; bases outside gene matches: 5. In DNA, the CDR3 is TGTGCCAGCAGCTCGCCGGGACAGGGTTACAATGAGCAGTTCTTC. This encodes CASSSPGQGYNEQFF.

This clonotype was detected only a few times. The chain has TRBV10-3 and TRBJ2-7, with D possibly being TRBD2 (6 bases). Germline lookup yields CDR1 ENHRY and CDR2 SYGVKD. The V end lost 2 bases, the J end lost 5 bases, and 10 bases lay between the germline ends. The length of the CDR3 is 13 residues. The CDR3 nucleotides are TGTGCCATCAGTGAGGGACTACTCGACGAGCAGTACTTC. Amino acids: CAISEGLLDEQYF.

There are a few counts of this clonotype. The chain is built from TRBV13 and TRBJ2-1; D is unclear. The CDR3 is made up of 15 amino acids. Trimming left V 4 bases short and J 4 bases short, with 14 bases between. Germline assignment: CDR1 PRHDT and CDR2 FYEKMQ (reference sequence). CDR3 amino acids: CASSSIGRNYNEQFF. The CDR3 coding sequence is TGTGCCAGCAGCTCGATTGGACGGAATTACAATGAGCAGTTCTTC.

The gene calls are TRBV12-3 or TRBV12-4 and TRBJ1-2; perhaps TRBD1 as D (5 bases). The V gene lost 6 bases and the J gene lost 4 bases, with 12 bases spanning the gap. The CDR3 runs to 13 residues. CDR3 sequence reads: CASRSGGSYGYTF. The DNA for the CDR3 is TGTGCCAGCAGGTCCGGGGGGTCCTATGGCTACACCTTC.

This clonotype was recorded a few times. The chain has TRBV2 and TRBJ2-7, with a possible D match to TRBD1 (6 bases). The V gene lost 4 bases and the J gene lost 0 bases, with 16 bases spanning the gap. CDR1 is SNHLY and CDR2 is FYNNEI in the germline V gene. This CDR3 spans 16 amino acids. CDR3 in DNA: TGTGCCAGCAGTGGACGGACAGCCCGAAGCTCCTACGAGCAGTACGTC. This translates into CASSGRTARSSYEQYV.

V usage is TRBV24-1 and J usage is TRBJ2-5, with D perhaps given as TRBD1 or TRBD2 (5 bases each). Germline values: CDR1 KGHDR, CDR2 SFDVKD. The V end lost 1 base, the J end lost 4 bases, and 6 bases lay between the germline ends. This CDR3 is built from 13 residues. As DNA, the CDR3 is TGTGCCACCAGTGATTTCGGGGCAGAGACCCAGTACTTC. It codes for CATSDFGAETQYF.

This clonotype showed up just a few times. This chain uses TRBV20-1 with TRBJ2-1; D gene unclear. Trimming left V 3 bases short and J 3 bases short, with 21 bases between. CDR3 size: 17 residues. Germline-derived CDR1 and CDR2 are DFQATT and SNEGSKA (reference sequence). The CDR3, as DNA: TGCAGTGCTAGGTGGATAATGGAGACTCATCACTACAATGAGCAGTTCTTC. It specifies CSARWIMETHHYNEQFF.

The CDR3, as DNA: TGTGCCAGCAGCCAGACAGGGGGCGTTTTCTACGAGCAGTACTTC. It yields the protein CASSQTGGVFYEQYF. The V call is TRBV11-1, the J call TRBJ2-7, with 10 bases fitting TRBD1. The V segment lost 5 bases and the J segment 3 bases; nucleotides outside the gene matches: 7. The CDR3 length is 15 residues. From germline, CDR1 is SGHAT and CDR2 FQDESV (reference sequence).

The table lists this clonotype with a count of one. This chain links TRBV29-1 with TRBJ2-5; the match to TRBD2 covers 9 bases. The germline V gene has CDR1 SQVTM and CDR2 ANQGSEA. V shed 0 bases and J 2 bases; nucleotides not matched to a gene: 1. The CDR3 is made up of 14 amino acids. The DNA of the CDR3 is TGCAGCGTTGAAGAGCTAGCGGGGCAAGAGACCCAGTACTTC. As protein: CSVEELAGQETQYF.

In DNA, the CDR3 is TGTGCCAGCAGTTGGGGTAGCTCTGAGCAGTTCTTC. This gives the protein CASSWGSSEQFF. This rearrangement joins TRBV6-2 or TRBV6-3 to TRBJ2-1; D ambiguous. CDR1 is MNHEY and CDR2 is SVGEGT in the germline V gene. The V gene lost 4 bases and the J gene lost 9 bases, with 10 bases spanning the gap. This CDR3 region has 12 residues.

CDR3 coding DNA: TGTGCCACCTGGGACGGGGCTTATGAAAAACTGTTTTTT. Its translation is CATWDGAYEKLFF. V gene TRBV28 combines with J gene TRBJ1-4; a weak D match, TRBD1 (5 bases). Germline CDR1 reads MDHEN; CDR2 reads SYDVKM. The V end was cut by 10 bases, the J end by 6 bases, with 15 bases between. This CDR3 is built from 13 residues. Variable domain in full (rest from reference TRBV28 and TRBJ1-4): DVKVTQSSRYLVKRTGEKVFLECVQDMDHENMFWYRQDPGLGLRLIYFSYDVKMKEKGDIPEGYSVSREKKERFSLILESASTNQTSMYLCATWDGAYEKLFFGSGTQLSVL.

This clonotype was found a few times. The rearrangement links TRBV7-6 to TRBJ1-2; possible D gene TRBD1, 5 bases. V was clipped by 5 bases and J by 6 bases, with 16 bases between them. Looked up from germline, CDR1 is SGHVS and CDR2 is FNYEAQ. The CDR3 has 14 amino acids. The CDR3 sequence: CASSPGGYIDGYTF. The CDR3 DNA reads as TGTGCCAGCAGCCCGGGGGGTTATATTGATGGCTACACCTTC.

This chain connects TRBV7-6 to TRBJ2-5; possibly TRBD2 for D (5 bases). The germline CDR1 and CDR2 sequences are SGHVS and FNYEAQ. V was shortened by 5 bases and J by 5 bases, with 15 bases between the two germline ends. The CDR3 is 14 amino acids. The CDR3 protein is CASSRRAGVETQYF. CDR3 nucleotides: TGTGCCAGCAGCAGGCGGGCTGGGGTGGAGACCCAGTACTTC.

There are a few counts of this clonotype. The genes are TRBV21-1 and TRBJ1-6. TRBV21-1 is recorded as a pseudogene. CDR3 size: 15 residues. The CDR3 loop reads CASSKPEFGNSPLHF. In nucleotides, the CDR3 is TGTGCCAGCAGCAAACCGGAGTTTGGTAATTCACCCCTCCACTTT.

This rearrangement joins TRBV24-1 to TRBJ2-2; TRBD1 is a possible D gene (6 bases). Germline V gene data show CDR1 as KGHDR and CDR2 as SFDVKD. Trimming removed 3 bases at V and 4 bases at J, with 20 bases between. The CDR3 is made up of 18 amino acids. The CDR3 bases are TGTGCCACCAGTGATAGTACAGGGCCCATACCGAGCACCGGGGAGCTGTTTTTT. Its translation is CATSDSTGPIPSTGELFF.

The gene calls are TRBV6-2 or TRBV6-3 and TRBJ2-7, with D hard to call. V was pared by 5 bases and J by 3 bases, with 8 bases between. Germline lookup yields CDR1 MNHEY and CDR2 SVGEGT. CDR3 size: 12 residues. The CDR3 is CASSAGYYEQYV. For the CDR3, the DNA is TGTGCCAGCAGTGCCGGGTACTACGAGCAGTACGTC.

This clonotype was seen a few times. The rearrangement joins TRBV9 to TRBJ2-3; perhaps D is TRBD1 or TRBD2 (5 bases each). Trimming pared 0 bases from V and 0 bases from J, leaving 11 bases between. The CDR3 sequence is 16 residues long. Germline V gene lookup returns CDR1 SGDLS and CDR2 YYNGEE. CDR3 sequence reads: CASSVGGTASTDTQYF. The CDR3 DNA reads TGTGCCAGCAGCGTAGGGGGGACGGCTAGCACAGATACGCAGTATTTT.

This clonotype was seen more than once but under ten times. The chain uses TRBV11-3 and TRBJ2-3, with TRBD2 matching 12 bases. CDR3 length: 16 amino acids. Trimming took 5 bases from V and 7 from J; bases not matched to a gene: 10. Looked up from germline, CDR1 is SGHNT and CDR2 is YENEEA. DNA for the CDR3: TGTGCCAGCAGCCCGCGGACTAGCGGGGAGGGGAATACGCAGTATTTT. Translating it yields CASSPRTSGEGNTQYF. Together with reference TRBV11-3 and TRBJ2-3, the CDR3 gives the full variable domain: EAGVVQSPRYKIIEKKQPVAFWCNPISGHNTLYWYLQNLGQGPELLIRYENEEAVDDSQLPKDRFSAERLKGVDSTLKIQPAELGDSAVYLCASSPRTSGEGNTQYFGPGTRLTVL.

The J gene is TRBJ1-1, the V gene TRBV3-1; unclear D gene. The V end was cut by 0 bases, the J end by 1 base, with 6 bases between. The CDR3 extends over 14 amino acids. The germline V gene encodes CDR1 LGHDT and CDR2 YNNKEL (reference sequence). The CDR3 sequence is CASSQETQNTEAFF. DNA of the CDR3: TGTGCCAGCAGCCAAGAAACGCAGAACACTGAAGCTTTCTTT.